Presented here are 14 T cell receptor beta chains from one specimen sequenced in a study of cytomegalovirus exposure and HLA in healthy donors. With 60 Vbeta and 13 Jbeta primers, the PCR was carried out. Libraries were prepared by immunoSEQ multiplex PCR; TCRdb keeps only in-frame clonotypes and omits some of them. The sample includes roughly 200,000 clones, more than 65% of them seen just once. The sequenced sample was PBMCs. All receptors derive from a man aged 45-65 years in good health and CMV-seronegative.

The chain couples TRBV2 to TRBJ2-3; TRBD2 matches at 11 bases. V gave up 6 bases and J gave up 3 bases; unmatched junction bases: 5. Germline assignment: CDR1 SNHLY and CDR2 FYNNEI. This CDR3 region has 15 residues. This CDR3 is CASRRTSGRTDTQYF. DNA for the CDR3: TGTGCCAGCAGACGTACTAGCGGGAGAACAGATACGCAGTATTTT.

Only a few counts were recorded for this clone. V and J are TRBV15 and TRBJ2-3; D is perhaps TRBD1 (5 bases). Per the germline V gene, CDR1 is LNHNV and CDR2 is YYDKDF (reference sequence). V was pared by 0 bases and J by 3 bases, with 10 bases between. The CDR3 is made up of 15 amino acids. This chain's CDR3 is CATSRDRQGTDTQYF. CDR3 nucleotide sequence: TGTGCCACCAGCAGAGATAGGCAGGGAACAGATACGCAGTATTTT. The whole variable domain, filled in from reference TRBV15 and TRBJ2-3, reads DAMVIQNPRYQVTQFGKPVTLSCSQTLNHNVMYWYQQKSSQAPKLLFHYYDKDFNNEADTPDNFQSRRPNTSFCFLDIRSPGLGDTAMYLCATSRDRQGTDTQYFGPGTRLTVL.

The chain employs TRBV29-1 and TRBJ2-3; 9 positions agree with TRBD1. The CDR3 spans 15 residues. Germline loops: CDR1 SQVTM, CDR2 ANQGSEA. V was pared by 0 bases and J by 7 bases, with 8 bases of the junction left unmatched. CDR3 sequence (DNA): TGCAGCGTTGAAGAAACAGGGGGCTGGATGAATACGCAGTATTTT. This codes for CSVEETGGWMNTQYF.

The V and J genes are TRBV10-3 and TRBJ2-7, with 9 bases lining up with TRBD2. CDR3 length: 16 amino acids. Unmatched junction bases numbered 9, after V lost 2 bases and J lost 4 bases. Germline V gene sequence: CDR1 ENHRY, CDR2 SYGVKD. CDR3 sequence reads: CAISEPDSGRGYEQYF. The CDR3 coding sequence is TGTGCCATCAGTGAGCCTGATAGCGGGAGAGGGTACGAGCAGTACTTC.

This clone was recorded once. The chain is built from TRBV7-2 and TRBJ2-1; weak D call: TRBD2 (6 bases). CDR3 length: 16 amino acids. V was pared by 4 bases and J by 5 bases, with 18 bases between. The germline gives CDR1 SGHTA, CDR2 FQGNSA. The CDR3 protein is CASSSMGLQGHNEQFF. CDR3 nucleotides: TGTGCCAGCAGCTCGATGGGACTCCAGGGTCACAATGAGCAGTTCTTC. Full variable domain (missing parts from reference TRBV7-2 and TRBJ2-1): GAGVSQSPSNKVTEKGKDVELRCDPISGHTALYWYRQSLGQGLEFLIYFQGNSAPDKSGLPSDRFSAERTGGSVSTLTIQRTQQEDSAVYLCASSSMGLQGHNEQFFGPGTRLTVL.

CDR3 DNA: TGTGCCAGCAGTGACAGGGACTCTAGCACAGATACGCAGTATTTT. Translation: CASSDRDSSTDTQYF. The rearrangement joins TRBV6-4 to TRBJ2-3; D might be TRBD2 (6 bases). There are 15 residues in the CDR3. Trimming took off 2 bases at V and 0 bases at J, with 9 bases between the two ends. CDR1 and CDR2 from the germline V gene are MRHNA and SNTAGT.

J is TRBJ1-3 and V is TRBV19; D remains unclear. The CDR3 runs to 16 residues. The germline CDR1 and CDR2 sequences are LNHDA and SQIVND (reference sequence). V lost 2 bases and J lost 2, with 13 bases in between. CDR3 DNA: TGTGCCAGTAGTATATGGAGTGGTTTAGCTGGAAACACCATATATTTT. As protein: CASSIWSGLAGNTIYF. The full variable domain, rest sourced from reference TRBV19 and TRBJ1-3, is DGGITQSPKYLFRKEGQNVTLSCEQNLNHDAMYWYRQDPGQGLRLIYYSQIVNDFQKGDIAEGYSVSREKKESFPLTVTSAQKNPTAFYLCASSIWSGLAGNTIYFGEGSWLTVV.

The CDR3 DNA reads as TGTGCCAGCTCTCCCAGGGGACTAGCGGGAGGGCCCGGAGAGCAGTACTTC. Translated: CASSPRGLAGGPGEQYF. J is TRBJ2-7 and V is TRBV18, with TRBD2 matching 16 bases. CDR1 and CDR2 (germline): KGHSH, LQKENI. The V and J ends lost 6 bases and 7 bases, in that order; junction bases with no gene match: 12. There are 17 residues in the CDR3.

This chain connects TRBV14 to TRBJ2-2, with a weak D call TRBD2 (6 bases). Germline CDR1 is SGHDN and CDR2 is FVKESK. V was shortened by 4 bases and J by 6 bases, with 15 bases between the two germline ends. This CDR3 region has 15 residues. The CDR3 protein is CASSLRPGGSGELFF. CDR3 DNA: TGTGCCAGCAGCCTGCGCCCCGGGGGATCCGGGGAGCTGTTTTTT.

CDR3 protein: CASTSGGRNQPQHF. CDR3 bases: TGTGCCAGCACCTCGGGGGGTCGCAATCAGCCCCAGCATTTT. The genes are TRBV28 and TRBJ1-5; the D gene is possibly TRBD1 (5 bases). The CDR3 extends over 14 amino acids. Per germline, CDR1 MDHEN and CDR2 SYDVKM. V was pared by 7 bases and J by 2 bases, with 12 bases between.

This clone turned up a few times. The rearrangement links TRBV29-1 to TRBJ2-7; 9 positions agree with TRBD1. Germline V gene lookup returns CDR1 SQVTM and CDR2 ANQGSEA. The ends lost 0 bases at V and 5 bases at J; junction bases unmatched: 17. The CDR3 covers 18 residues. CDR3 sequence: CSVEDRWGPGQGINEQYF. The CDR3 coding sequence is TGCAGCGTTGAAGATCGGTGGGGACCGGGACAGGGAATCAACGAGCAGTACTTC.

The V call is TRBV5-1, the J call TRBJ2-1, with D possibly matching TRBD1 (5 bases). The V end lost 4 bases, the J end lost 8 bases, and 10 bases lay between the germline ends. The CDR3 covers 12 residues. The germline V gene has CDR1 SGHRS and CDR2 YFSETQ. CDR3: CASSGQGYEQFF. The CDR3 nucleotides are TGCGCCAGCAGCGGTCAGGGCTATGAGCAGTTCTTC.

V and J are TRBV19 and TRBJ1-1; 7 nucleotides line up with TRBD1. The CDR3 is made up of 14 amino acids. CDR1 is LNHDA, CDR2 SQIVND, per germline (reference sequence). The ends lost 7 bases at V and 1 base at J; junction bases unmatched: 6. CDR3 sequence (DNA): TGTGCCAGTAACTCCCGGGACAGGAACACTGAAGCTTTCTTT. As protein: CASNSRDRNTEAFF.

The chain combines TRBV4-1 with TRBJ2-7, with TRBD2 matching over 14 bases. Germline V gives CDR1 MGHRA, CDR2 YSYEKL. Unmatched junction bases numbered 7, after V lost 4 bases and J lost 5 bases. The CDR3 has 16 residues. CDR3 DNA sequence: TGCGCCAGCAGCCGGGGACCGGGACTAGCGGGAGACGAGCAGTACTTC. This encodes CASSRGPGLAGDEQYF.